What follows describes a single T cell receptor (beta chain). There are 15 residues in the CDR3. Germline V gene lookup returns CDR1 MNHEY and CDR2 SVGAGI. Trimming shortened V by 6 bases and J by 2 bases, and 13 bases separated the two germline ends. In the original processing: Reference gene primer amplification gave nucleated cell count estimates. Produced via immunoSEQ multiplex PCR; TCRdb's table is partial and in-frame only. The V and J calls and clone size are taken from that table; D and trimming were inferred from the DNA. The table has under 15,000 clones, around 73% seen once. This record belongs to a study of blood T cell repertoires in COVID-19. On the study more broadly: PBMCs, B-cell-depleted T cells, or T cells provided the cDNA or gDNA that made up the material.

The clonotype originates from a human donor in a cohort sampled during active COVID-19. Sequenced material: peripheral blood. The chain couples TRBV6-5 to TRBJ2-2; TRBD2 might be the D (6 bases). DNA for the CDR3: TGTGCCAGCAGGGAGGGACCTGGAAACACCGGGGAGCTGTTTTTT. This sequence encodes CASREGPGNTGELFF.